This is a list of T cell receptor beta chains from one sample in a study of T cell repertoires in cytomegalovirus infection. These receptors have no identified antigens. Each CDR3 protein is one row after TCRdb ran MiXCR on the reads. This table has tens of thousands of distinct CDR3 sequences, 20% to 25% appearing once. This specimen consisted of CD8+ T cells from cultured PBMCs, obtained from culture after CMV antigen stimulation. The receptor source for this set is a human donor in good health (CMV status not recorded). Some clones in this sample may be carry-over from other donors' samples. Both conserved end residues are part of each CDR3. A D gene is named only where the DNA matches it firmly. Clone size is shown for a subset of rows, as once, few, many or a class of expanded clone.

DNA: TGTGCCAGCAGTTTATACAGGGATCAGCCCCAGCATTTT
CDR3: CASSLYRDQPQHF
V: TRBV27
D: -
J: TRBJ1-5
size: -

DNA: TGCGCCAGCAGCTTGGGGTCGGCGGGGGGGTCCTTCGAGACCCAGTACTTC
CDR3: CASSLGSAGGSFETQYF
V: TRBV5-1
D: TRBD2
J: TRBJ2-5
size: -

DNA: TGTGCCAGCAGCTTAGAGGGGACAGGCTCCTACGAGCAGTACTTC
CDR3: CASSLEGTGSYEQYF
V: TRBV7-8
D: TRBD1
J: TRBJ2-7
size: few

DNA: TGCAGCGTTCCCCCCGGGACATTTACGGACAATGAGCAGTTCTTC
CDR3: CSVPPGTFTDNEQFF
V: TRBV29-1
D: -
J: TRBJ2-1
size: few

DNA: TGTGCCAGCAGCTTCGAGAATTACGAGCAGTACTTC
CDR3: CASSFENYEQYF
V: TRBV6-2/TRBV6-3
D: -
J: TRBJ2-7
size: -

DNA: TGTGCCAGCAGCGTTCGGACTAGCGGGGCTGGTCCCGAAGAGACCCAGTACTTC
CDR3: CASSVRTSGAGPEETQYF
V: TRBV9
D: TRBD2
J: TRBJ2-5
size: -

DNA: TGTGCCAGCAGTGAAGCGAGGCGGACCCCCGAGACCGGGGAGCTGTTTTTT
CDR3: CASSEARRTPETGELFF
V: TRBV2
D: -
J: TRBJ2-2
size: -

DNA: TGTGCCAGCAGTTTTTCCAGGGTCGATGGCTACACCTTC
CDR3: CASSFSRVDGYTF
V: TRBV12-3/TRBV12-4
D: -
J: TRBJ1-2
size: -

DNA: TGTGCCAGCAGCCAGCTAGCGGGGGTACGGGAGACCCAGTACTTC
CDR3: CASSQLAGVRETQYF
V: TRBV7-9
D: TRBD2
J: TRBJ2-5
size: few

DNA: TGTGCCAGCGCGGGGGGCGGGTATAATGAAAAACTGTTTTTT
CDR3: CASAGGGYNEKLFF
V: TRBV6-8
D: -
J: TRBJ1-4
size: -

DNA: TGTGCCAGCAGATTAGGAGGGGGGGTCTCTGGAAACACCATATATTTT
CDR3: CASRLGGGVSGNTIYF
V: TRBV2
D: -
J: TRBJ1-3
size: few

DNA: TGTGCCAGCAGCTTGGACGTCTTCCAGAACACTGAAGCTTTCTTT
CDR3: CASSLDVFQNTEAFF
V: TRBV5-6
D: -
J: TRBJ1-1
size: few

DNA: TGTGCCAGCAGCAGGGGACAGGGCTTTGGAAACACCATATATTTT
CDR3: CASSRGQGFGNTIYF
V: TRBV7-3
D: TRBD1
J: TRBJ1-3
size: few

DNA: TGTGCCAGCAGCTTGTGGGGCACGAATGAAAAACTGTTTTTT
CDR3: CASSLWGTNEKLFF
V: TRBV5-6
D: -
J: TRBJ1-4
size: -

DNA: TGTGCCAGCAGCACCGCATCCGGGTGGGAAGAGACCCAGTACTTC
CDR3: CASSTASGWEETQYF
V: TRBV7-8
D: -
J: TRBJ2-5
size: once

DNA: TGTGCCAGCAGCTTAGTTACCGGCCCAGGGACTGAAGCTTTCTTT
CDR3: CASSLVTGPGTEAFF
V: TRBV11-2
D: -
J: TRBJ1-1
size: few

DNA: TGTGCCAGCACCCCGGACCGGAGGGACGGCTCCTACGAGCAGTACTTC
CDR3: CASTPDRRDGSYEQYF
V: TRBV27
D: -
J: TRBJ2-7
size: many

DNA: TGTGCCACCTCAACAGTTAATGAAAAACTGTTTTTT
CDR3: CATSTVNEKLFF
V: TRBV6-1
D: -
J: TRBJ1-4
size: few

DNA: TGTGCCAGCAGCTGGATACGACAGGGGACCGGGGAGCTGTTTTTT
CDR3: CASSWIRQGTGELFF
V: TRBV7-8
D: TRBD1
J: TRBJ2-2
size: few

DNA: TGTGCCAGCAGGGGTGGACATGAAGAGCAGTACTTC
CDR3: CASRGGHEEQYF
V: TRBV7-9
D: -
J: TRBJ2-7
size: few

DNA: TGTGCCAGCAGCTTACCGCAGGGCATTTCCTACGAGCAGTACTTC
CDR3: CASSLPQGISYEQYF
V: TRBV7-9
D: -
J: TRBJ2-7
size: many

DNA: TGTGCCAGCAGCTTAGGGGTATTTTACCAAGAGACCCAGTACTTC
CDR3: CASSLGVFYQETQYF
V: TRBV7-4
D: -
J: TRBJ2-5
size: few

DNA: TGCGCCAGCAGCCCCCTAGGGGGACTAGCGGGGACAGATACGCAGTATTTT
CDR3: CASSPLGGLAGTDTQYF
V: TRBV4-1
D: TRBD2
J: TRBJ2-3
size: few

DNA: TGTGCCAGCAGCTTACTCGGGGGGGCCGCCTACAATGAGCAGTTCTTC
CDR3: CASSLLGGAAYNEQFF
V: TRBV7-2
D: TRBD2
J: TRBJ2-1
size: few

DNA: TGTGCCAGCAGTTACTCTAGCGGGGGGTACGAGCAGTACTTC
CDR3: CASSYSSGGYEQYF
V: TRBV6-5
D: TRBD2
J: TRBJ2-7
size: -

DNA: TGTGCCAGCAGTTCCAGGATGAACACTGAAGCTTTCTTT
CDR3: CASSSRMNTEAFF
V: TRBV27
D: -
J: TRBJ1-1
size: few

DNA: TGTGCCAGTAGTATAGGGCCAACGCGAGGCAATCAGCCCCAGCATTTT
CDR3: CASSIGPTRGNQPQHF
V: TRBV19
D: -
J: TRBJ1-5
size: -

DNA: TGTGCCAGCAGACAGGGGTGGGGCTACACCTTC
CDR3: CASRQGWGYTF
V: TRBV12-3/TRBV12-4
D: TRBD1
J: TRBJ1-2
size: -

DNA: TGTGCCAGCAGCTTAGGGACTCAATATGGCTACACCTTC
CDR3: CASSLGTQYGYTF
V: TRBV7-9
D: -
J: TRBJ1-2
size: -

DNA: TGTGCCAGCAGTTACTCGAGATCCTTATCCTATGGCTACACCTTC
CDR3: CASSYSRSLSYGYTF
V: TRBV6-5
D: -
J: TRBJ1-2
size: many

DNA: TGTGCCAGCAAGATTAGGCGGGGCCCCTACAATGAGCAGTTCTTC
CDR3: CASKIRRGPYNEQFF
V: TRBV6-4
D: -
J: TRBJ2-1
size: few

DNA: TGTGCCAGCAGCCCTTATTCTAGCGGGGGTAGCACAGATACGCAGTATTTT
CDR3: CASSPYSSGGSTDTQYF
V: TRBV7-8
D: TRBD2
J: TRBJ2-3
size: -

DNA: TGTGCCAGCAGCCCGACAGGGGGCTGGACTGAAGCTTTCTTT
CDR3: CASSPTGGWTEAFF
V: TRBV6-2/TRBV6-3
D: TRBD1
J: TRBJ1-1
size: -

DNA: TGTGCCAGCAGCTTAGAGTGGGGGGGGGGCACGGGGTACGAGCAGTACTTC
CDR3: CASSLEWGGGTGYEQYF
V: TRBV7-6
D: -
J: TRBJ2-7
size: -

DNA: TGTGCCAGCAGCTTAATGGATCCTTCGGGACAGGGGTACAATGAGCAGTTCTTC
CDR3: CASSLMDPSGQGYNEQFF
V: TRBV7-6
D: TRBD1
J: TRBJ2-1
size: few

DNA: TGTGCCAGCAGCGTGACAGTTACCTCCTACAATGAGCAGTTCTTC
CDR3: CASSVTVTSYNEQFF
V: TRBV6-1
D: -
J: TRBJ2-1
size: few